This TCR beta chain was identified in a study of radiotherapy plus CTLA-4 blockade in lung cancer. Study-wide results and limits: According to reports, early shifts in blood T cell clones, alongside interferon-beta, forecast response most accurately. An expansion of tumor-derived TCR clones occurred in blood after radiotherapy plus ipilimumab.

Lung cancer patients with chemo-refractory metastatic non-small-cell disease were given focal radiation plus CTLA-4 blockade with ipilimumab. V lost 0 bases and J lost 2, with 8 bases in between. Germline loops: CDR1 MNHEY, CDR2 SMNVEV (reference sequence). The CDR3 length is 14 residues. TCRdb keeps only in-frame clones here, not all; method: immunoSEQ multiplex PCR. The table lists 30,000 to 35,000 clones, 70% of them singletons, with approximately 4% in the top ten. Details on this clone: Its antigen is not identified.

The source is a human donor with non-small cell lung cancer who had stable disease on radiotherapy plus ipilimumab. This material consisted of peripheral blood, taken from a patient treated with radiotherapy plus ipilimumab. This chain uses TRBV27 with TRBJ2-7; D gene unclear. The CDR3 coding sequence is TGTGCCAGCAGTTTATCGGGCTATGCCTACGAGCAGTACTTC. As protein: CASSLSGYAYEQYF.